This passage covers 29 T cell receptor beta chains from one sample sequenced in a study of graft-versus-host responses after intestinal transplantation. Clones were read by immunoSEQ multiplex PCR, and TCRdb kept only the in-frame ones, dropping some. Of some 21,000 clones listed, 55% to 65% are singletons. The sample in question was alloreactive CD4+ T cells from a mixed lymphocyte reaction culture, obtained before intestinal transplant. Subset given: CFSE-low proliferating T cells sorted from approximately 6-day pre-transplant mixed lymphocyte reaction (GvH or HvG direction). The source is a human patient who received an intestinal transplant.

CDR3 residues: CASSLPTGLTQFEAFF. For the CDR3, the DNA is TGTGCCAGCAGCCTCCCGACAGGGCTGACCCAGTTTGAAGCTTTCTTT. The chain is built from TRBV6-6 and TRBJ1-1; 7 bases line up with TRBD1. This CDR3 has 16 residues. The J segment lost 7 bases and the V segment lost 6 bases, leaving 17 bases of the junction unmatched. The germline CDR1 and CDR2 sequences are MNHNY and SVGAGI (reference sequence).

V is TRBV15 and J is TRBJ1-5; 8 bases are a match to TRBD1. The CDR3 runs 15 residues. Per the germline V gene, CDR1 is LNHNV and CDR2 is YYDKDF (reference sequence). Trimming removed 1 base from V and 4 bases from J; junction bases left unmatched: 3. In DNA, the CDR3 is TGTGCCACCAGCAGAGGTCAGGGGGCAAATCAGCCCCAGCATTTT. Translation: CATSRGQGANQPQHF.

The gene calls are TRBV5-4 and TRBJ2-1; TRBD2 matches at 8 bases. V lost 2 bases and J lost 7; bases outside the gene matches: 8. The CDR3 is 15 residues long. Looked up from germline, CDR1 is SGHNT and CDR2 is YYREEE (reference sequence). CDR3 sequence reads: CASSLSLPGGNEQFF. CDR3 DNA: TGTGCCAGCAGCTTAAGCCTTCCGGGGGGGAATGAGCAGTTCTTC.

The rearrangement links TRBV30 to TRBJ1-1; D perhaps matches TRBD1 (6 bases). With 5 bases removed from V and 1 base from J, the gap between germline ends came to 11 bases. This CDR3 is built from 13 residues. Germline loops: CDR1 GTSNPN, CDR2 SVGIG (reference sequence). The CDR3 loop is CAWSLGANTEAFF. In DNA form, the CDR3 reads TGTGCCTGGTCCCTGGGGGCGAACACTGAAGCTTTCTTT.

In its sample, this clone was seen a few times. V and J are TRBV2 and TRBJ2-2; a possible D gene is TRBD2 (6 bases). CDR1 is SNHLY and CDR2 is FYNNEI in the germline V gene. Trimming shortened V by 6 bases and J by 0 bases, and 8 bases separated the two germline ends. This CDR3 region has 14 residues. The CDR3, as DNA: TGTGCCAGCAGAGGGAGGCCGAACACCGGGGAGCTGTTTTTT. This gives the protein CASRGRPNTGELFF.

This clone was detected only once. The CDR3 coding sequence is TGCGCCAGCAGTGATATTTATCCAGGGAACACCGGGGAGCTGTTTTTT. Translating gives CASSDIYPGNTGELFF. J is TRBJ2-2 and V is TRBV10-1; D is unresolved. Germline assignment: CDR1 WNHNN and CDR2 SYGVQD (reference sequence). The CDR3 extends over 16 amino acids. Trimming took off 3 bases at V and 1 base at J, with 12 bases between the two ends.

This clone was observed a few times. The chain employs TRBV5-1 and TRBJ2-3; 10 bases fit TRBD2. The CDR3 runs 16 residues. Trimming removed 0 bases from V and 6 bases from J; junction bases left unmatched: 7. In germline, CDR1 is SGHRS, CDR2 YFSETQ. This CDR3 is CASSLVFSGRVDTQYF. The CDR3 nucleotides read TGCGCCAGCAGCTTGGTGTTCAGCGGGAGGGTGGATACGCAGTATTTT. The whole variable domain, remainder taken from reference TRBV5-1 and TRBJ2-3, is KAGVTQTPRYLIKTRGQQVTLSCSPISGHRSVSWYQQTPGQGLQFLFEYFSETQRNKGNFPGRFSGRQFSNSRSEMNVSTLELGDSALYLCASSLVFSGRVDTQYFGPGTRLTVL.

In its sample, this clone was seen once. CDR3 DNA: TGTGCCAGCAGCAATACTCATGACAAGCGGGATTCCCGGCAGTACTTC. As protein: CASSNTHDKRDSRQYF. The chain uses TRBV9 and TRBJ2-7, with 7 nucleotides matching TRBD2. Germline values: CDR1 SGDLS, CDR2 YYNGEE. The CDR3 consists of 16 residues. V shed 4 bases and J 9 bases; nucleotides not matched to a gene: 19.

The rearrangement links TRBV6-6 to TRBJ2-2; 7 bases align to TRBD2. This CDR3 has 16 amino acids. Trimming cost V 2 bases and J 9 bases; bases outside gene matches: 12. Per the germline V gene, CDR1 is MNHNY and CDR2 is SVGAGI (reference sequence). The CDR3 region has the DNA TGTGCCAGCAGTTACACATCCTCCAGCGGGGTATGGGAGCTGTTTTTT. Protein product: CASSYTSSSGVWELFF.

DNA of the CDR3: TGCGCCAGCAGCCAAGACAGGGGTTCACCCCTCCACTTT. Protein product: CASSQDRGSPLHF. The rearrangement uses TRBV4-1 and TRBJ1-6, with D maybe TRBD1 (6 bases). V was pared by 0 bases and J by 9 bases, with 6 bases between. The germline gives CDR1 MGHRA, CDR2 YSYEKL. The CDR3 is made up of 13 amino acids.

In DNA form, the CDR3 reads TGTGCCAGCAGCCCAGCCGGCCCCAGGTTAGGTGGCTACACCTTC. Amino acid sequence: CASSPAGPRLGGYTF. The chain uses TRBV5-4 and TRBJ1-2; no firm D call. V lost 4 bases to trimming and J lost 7 bases, with 20 bases between them. The CDR3 extends over 15 amino acids. In germline, CDR1 is SGHNT, CDR2 YYREEE (reference sequence).

The chain joins TRBV25-1 to TRBJ1-1; D uncertain. The germline V gene encodes CDR1 MGHDK and CDR2 SYGVNS. This CDR3 contains 17 residues. The V and J ends lost 1 base and 4 bases respectively, with 19 bases between them. CDR3 DNA sequence: TGTGCCAGCAGTGAATTAGGAACATACTCCAGGTCCACTGAAGCTTTCTTT. Protein product: CASSELGTYSRSTEAFF.

The chain joins TRBV5-5 to TRBJ2-1; D is ambiguous. The V end was cut by 0 bases, the J end by 8 bases, with 12 bases between. Germline values: CDR1 SGHKS, CDR2 YYEKEE (reference sequence). This CDR3 spans 14 amino acids. The CDR3 region is CASSLANWLDEQFF. The CDR3, as DNA: TGTGCCAGCAGCTTGGCTAATTGGCTAGATGAGCAGTTCTTC.

The rearrangement joins TRBV6-4 to TRBJ1-2; unclear D gene. CDR3 length: 14 amino acids. The V gene's germline CDR1 is MRHNA and CDR2 SNTAGT. V was cut by 6 bases and J by 0 bases, with 11 bases left in between. CDR3 DNA sequence: TGTGCCAGCAGCCCGACACATACTAACTATGGCTACACCTTC. It translates to CASSPTHTNYGYTF.

The chain uses TRBV10-3 and TRBJ1-5, with 8 bases aligning to TRBD1. This CDR3 spans 15 amino acids. V gave up 1 base and J gave up 5 bases; unmatched junction bases: 4. Germline CDR1 is ENHRY and CDR2 is SYGVKD. The CDR3 sequence: CAISEFQTGDQPQHF. DNA of the CDR3: TGTGCCATCAGTGAGTTCCAGACAGGGGATCAGCCCCAGCATTTT.

This clone has only a few counts. V and J are TRBV4-2 and TRBJ1-2; the match to TRBD1 covers 10 bases. The V gene's germline CDR1 is LGHNA and CDR2 YNFKEQ. The V segment lost 4 bases and the J segment 3 bases; nucleotides outside the gene matches: 8. This CDR3 region has 16 residues. Here the CDR3 DNA reads TGTGCCAGCAGCCCGACCGGGACAGGGGTATACTATGGCTACACCTTC. Its protein product is CASSPTGTGVYYGYTF.

The V gene is TRBV6-6, the J gene TRBJ2-7, with D tentatively TRBD1 (6 bases). Trimming shortened V by 2 bases and J by 2 bases, and 10 bases separated the two germline ends. Germline V CDR1 and CDR2: MNHNY, SVGAGI (reference sequence). CDR3 length: 14 residues. In nucleotides, the CDR3 is TGTGCCAGCAGTTACCAGGGGATCACCTACGAGCAGTACTTC. It specifies CASSYQGITYEQYF.

In this sample, this clone turned up a few times. The genes are TRBV10-3 and TRBJ2-1, with D tentatively TRBD2 (5 bases). Germline V gene sequence: CDR1 ENHRY, CDR2 SYGVKD. The CDR3 has 15 residues. Trimming took 3 bases from V and 0 from J, leaving 9 bases between them. In DNA, the CDR3 is TGTGCCATCAGTGACTACACTAGCTCCTACAATGAGCAGTTCTTC. This translates into CAISDYTSSYNEQFF.

The J gene is TRBJ2-1, the V gene TRBV7-9, with 12 bases identical to TRBD2. This CDR3 has 17 residues. Germline lookup yields CDR1 SEHNR and CDR2 FQNEAQ (reference sequence). J lost 7 bases, V lost 4 bases, and 11 bases had no gene match. CDR3 nucleotide sequence: TGTGCCAGCAGCTATGCTCTAGCGGGAGGGCCATTTAATGAGCAGTTCTTC. Protein product: CASSYALAGGPFNEQFF.

This clone appeared a few times. The chain is built from TRBV30 and TRBJ1-1; 7 bases fit TRBD1. Germline V CDR1 and CDR2: GTSNPN, SVGIG (reference sequence). V shed 3 bases and J 5 bases; nucleotides not matched to a gene: 12. CDR3 length equals 15 residues. The CDR3 nucleotides read TGTGCCTGGAGCGTTCAACAGGGGACGAGGACTGAAGCTTTCTTT. Translation gives CAWSVQQGTRTEAFF.

This clone was recorded a few times. The rearrangement uses TRBV14 and TRBJ2-7; no firm D call. Germline assignment: CDR1 SGHDN and CDR2 FVKESK. V lost 5 bases and J lost 2, with 10 bases in between. This CDR3 comprises 13 residues. The CDR3 sequence: CASSNELAYEQYF. In nucleotides, the CDR3 is TGTGCCAGCAGCAACGAGTTAGCCTACGAGCAGTACTTC.

This chain links TRBV9 with TRBJ1-2, with 8 bases that match TRBD1. CDR3 length: 14 amino acids. Per the germline V gene, CDR1 is SGDLS and CDR2 is YYNGEE. J gave up 4 bases and V 4 bases, and 6 bases lay outside the gene matches. The CDR3: CASSTLGQVYGYTF. In DNA, the CDR3 is TGTGCCAGCAGCACCCTGGGACAGGTCTATGGCTACACCTTC.

This clone was observed once. The chain links TRBV18 to TRBJ2-2, with a possible D match to TRBD1 (5 bases). Germline assignment: CDR1 KGHSH and CDR2 LQKENI. Trimming removed 0 bases at V and 4 bases at J, with 12 bases between. This CDR3 is 16 amino acids long. The CDR3 is CASSPPAQGFTGELFF. The CDR3 coding sequence is TGTGCCAGCTCACCACCGGCTCAGGGCTTCACCGGGGAGCTGTTTTTT.

The V call is TRBV5-4, the J call TRBJ1-1, with D possibly TRBD1 on 5 matching bases. CDR1 SGHNT and CDR2 YYREEE come from the germline V gene (reference sequence). V dropped 2 bases and J dropped 2 bases, with 19 bases sitting between them. This CDR3 has 17 residues. The CDR3 sequence: CASSFGGAGPFNTEAFF. The CDR3 DNA reads as TGTGCCAGCAGCTTCGGAGGTGCGGGGCCCTTCAACACTGAAGCTTTCTTT. Full variable domain (missing parts from reference TRBV5-4 and TRBJ1-1): ETGVTQSPTHLIKTRGQQVTLRCSSQSGHNTVSWYQQALGQGPQFIFQYYREEENGRGNFPPRFSGLQFPNYSSELNVNALELDDSALYLCASSFGGAGPFNTEAFFGQGTRLTVV.

This clone was counted a few times. The chain uses TRBV29-1 and TRBJ2-3; 9 bases are a match to TRBD2. This CDR3 comprises 14 residues. Germline CDR1 and CDR2: SQVTM and ANQGSEA. As DNA, the CDR3 is TGCAGTGGGGATAGCGGGAGAGGCACAGATACGCAGTATTTT. Translated: CSGDSGRGTDTQYF.

The table lists this clone with a count of one. This chain connects TRBV7-9 to TRBJ2-1, with 10 bases matching TRBD2. J gave up 3 bases and V 2 bases, and 4 bases lay outside the gene matches. The CDR3 consists of 16 residues. The V gene's germline CDR1 is SEHNR and CDR2 FQNEAQ (reference sequence). CDR3 sequence (DNA): TGTGCCAGCAGCTTAAGCCTAGCGGGAGTCTACAATGAGCAGTTCTTC. Its protein product is CASSLSLAGVYNEQFF.

This clone was counted a few times. The genes are TRBV5-3 and TRBJ1-2; weak D call: TRBD1 (6 bases). TRBV5-3 is sorted into the ORF group, with uncertain function. The CDR3 loop spans 14 amino acids. V lost 4 bases and J lost 2, with 12 bases in between. The CDR3 loop is CARSPPGTNYGYTF. CDR3 in DNA: TGTGCCAGAAGCCCACCTGGGACAAACTATGGCTACACCTTC.

Only a few counts were recorded for this clone. This rearrangement joins TRBV7-9 to TRBJ2-5, with a possible D match to TRBD1 (5 bases). Germline CDR1 and CDR2: SEHNR and FQNEAQ (reference sequence). Trimming cost V 2 bases and J 1 base, with 8 bases left between them. The CDR3 contains 14 residues. CDR3 protein: CASSLSGSQETQYF. The CDR3, as DNA: TGTGCCAGCAGCTTATCAGGGTCCCAAGAGACCCAGTACTTC.

J is TRBJ2-1 and V is TRBV28; 9 bases are a match to TRBD2. V dropped 7 bases and J dropped 5; count of bases not matched to a gene: 12. The CDR3 spans 16 residues. Germline V gene data show CDR1 as MDHEN and CDR2 as SYDVKM. The CDR3 DNA follows: TGTGCCAGCAAAGAAACCGTAGCGGGAGTCAACAATGAGCAGTTCTTC. Its translation is CASKETVAGVNNEQFF.